Given below is one TCR beta chain in context. The target antigen is unknown. The data derive from a study of T-cell memory formation after mild COVID-19. Study-level points and caveats: Contracting CD8+ clones were enriched in EMRA, CD4+ mainly in CM and EM.

In TCRdb, the 5' RACE reads were re-called with MiXCR into one record per CDR3 protein. Among 410,000 or so distinct CDR3 sequences listed, less than 25% were seen once. The CDR3 is 13 amino acids. Trimming took off 4 bases at V and 5 bases at J, with 10 bases between the two ends. Germline CDR1 SGHRS, CDR2 YFSETQ. The V gene is TRBV5-1, the J gene TRBJ2-1; D may correspond to TRBD1 or TRBD2 (5 bases each). Sequencing was carried out using PBMCs or a T cell subset sorted from them (not recorded which). The clonotype comes from an adult woman who had mild COVID-19 (a few samples of this study predate the infection). Cell type and time point are not known. CDR3 protein: CASSRGLNNEQFF. In DNA form, the CDR3 reads TGCGCCAGCAGCCGGGGCCTAAACAATGAGCAGTTCTTC.